In this sample, the clone carrying this T cell receptor (beta chain) turned up once. The CDR3 sequence is 14 residues long. Methods used by the authors: Researchers report that nucleated cell counts were estimated from reference gene primer amplification. TCRdb keeps only in-frame clones here, not all; method: immunoSEQ multiplex PCR. D and trimming were read from the DNA, whereas the V and J calls and clone size are those reported in that table. The sample lists about 160,000 clones; over 70% were seen once. This sample is part of a study of blood T cell repertoires in COVID-19. For the study at large: Specimens from acute and convalescent COVID-19 originated in the United States, Italy and Spain.

Individuals drawn from around 24 US areas were roughly 18 to 89 years old. Participants were placed into cohorts based on the clinical history they reported. This chain uses TRBV21-1 with TRBJ2-7; the table gives TRBD1 as D, unverified against the DNA. TRBV21-1 is an annotated pseudogene. This clonotype was sampled from a woman aged 45-65 years in a cohort exposed to, infected with or recovered from COVID-19 (not recorded which). Material: PBMCs or T cells enriched from blood (not recorded which). The CDR3: CASSKLGTAYEQYF. CDR3 DNA sequence: TGTGCCAGCAGCAAATTAGGAACAGCATACGAGCAGTACTTC.